This T cell receptor beta chain was recovered during a study of shared clonotypes between healthy human individuals (dated by TCRdb to about 2020). Regarding the study in general: The cohort included three men and a couple of women between 18 and 49 years of age. Different laboratories and diverse techniques were used to prepare libraries and sequence TCR repertoires, to increase sequencing depth and limit assay-specific biases. Between about 0.85 and 9.5 billion PBMCs per donor were obtained by leukapheresis. To estimate repertoire size and how much clonotypes are shared between individuals, the study performed deep sequencing of blood TCR repertoires from a handful of healthy adults.

CDR1 and CDR2 (MNHEY, SMNVEV) derive from the germline V gene (reference sequence). V lost 4 bases and J lost 7 bases; the stretch between them is 20 bases long. The CDR3 numbers 15 residues from cysteine through phenylalanine. Left in the record is the CDR3 DNA by itself, 45 bases read in frame from the first base. Using the deep immunoSEQ assay, multiplex PCR amplified TCR CDR3 regions from genomic DNA. Extracted genomic DNA from each cell subset was spread evenly across all wells of several immunoSEQ 96-well plates, with each plate serving as a replicate. For unsorted PBMC, approximately 0.3 ug genomic DNA, equal to tens of thousands of T cell genomes, was loaded into each replicate PCR. Unsorted PBMC genomic DNA was sequenced across ten immunoSEQ deep assay plates. Purified libraries were quantified with a Qubit 3.0 fluorometer, sized on a Bioanalyzer 2100, and re-quantified with the KAPA Library Quantification kit. A separate single-read 150-cycle Illumina NextSeq 550 flow cell was used to sequence each immunoSEQ 96-well plate. From the authors' description of their analysis: The immunoSEQ output contained only junctional sequences without quality scores, so filtering could not match that applied to full-length reads. Sequences were annotated with PyIR, a Python wrapper for IgBLAST v1.9, using IMGT germline references to assign V/J genes and CDR3. Any read was removed if the V/J assignment was weak (E-value above 1e-6), the CDR3 was missing, or the read contained stop codons, out-of-frame junctions, or ambiguous translated residues. V3J clonotypes were defined as sequences sharing the same inferred V gene, J gene, and CDR3 amino acid sequence. The percentage overlap between two repertoires was calculated by dividing the number of shared unique clonotypes by the size of the smaller repertoire. Richness of each repertoire was evaluated using RTK rarefaction, the Chao1 estimator, and Recon v2.1 estimates of unobserved clonotypes. The clones in this table, taken by TCRdb from immuneACCESS, are in-frame only. Not every clone is retained; where verified, under half of the shortfall comes from an unresolved V gene, and the cause of the rest is unknown. That table gives V, J and clone size, and the DNA gave D and trimming. A total of about 480,000 clones appear in this sample, approximately 79% of them only once. About 12% of the sample is held by the ten biggest clonotypes.

The donors were healthy, HIV-negative adults with no recently reported acute infections or vaccinations. Every donor was a Caucasian adult residing in Nashville, Tennessee, USA. For unsorted samples, tens of millions of PBMCs were counted and genomic DNA was extracted with the QIAamp DNA Blood Mini kit. After blood collection by leukapheresis, PBMCs were isolated using Ficoll-Histopaque density gradient centrifugation and then cryopreserved in the vapor phase of liquid nitrogen. Broad study findings and their caveats: Sampling was restricted to blood, and TCR repertoires in tissue are likely to differ from TCR repertoires in blood. Pairwise subsampling indicated that sequencing depth was expected to affect the degree of clonotype sharing among donors. The genetic and exposure-history diversity represented was limited by the small number of donors.

A word on this clone: Its antigen has not been determined. Base qualities are not recorded, but no much larger clone differs from it by a single base.

The source is a woman in her 40s in good health. Some clones in this sample may be carry-over from other donors' samples. The chain couples TRBV27 to TRBJ2-7, with TRBD2 as a weak D call on 6 bases. The sequencing input was PBMCs. The CDR3 protein is CASSSGDSALREQYF. The nucleotide sequence is TGTGCCAGCAGTTCTGGGGACTCCGCTTTGAGAGAGCAGTACTTC.